Below, 32 T cell receptor beta chains from the same sample are listed, as sequenced in a study of blood T cells in healthy people across ages. The authors ran a second PCR of roughly 6 to 12 cycles using a sample-barcoded 5' primer and a J-beta primer mix. TCRdb analysed the 5' RACE reads with MiXCR anew, one entry per CDR3 protein. In the table there are roughly 800,000 distinct CDR3 sequences, roughly 64% of which are singletons. Sequencing input: blood. These receptor sequences come from a man aged 25 to 40 in good health.

The chain carries TRBV12-3 or TRBV12-4 and TRBJ2-3; D unresolved. With 6 bases removed from V and 0 bases from J, the gap between germline ends came to 4 bases. CDR3 length: 12 amino acids. CDR3 DNA sequence: TGTGCCAGCAGGCCTAGCACAGATACGCAGTATTTT. Translating gives CASRPSTDTQYF.

This sequence joins TRBV29-1 and TRBJ2-7, with TRBD1 identical over 9 bases. This CDR3 has 14 residues. V was clipped by 2 bases and J by 5 bases; unmatched bases: 7. CDR1 is SQVTM and CDR2 is ANQGSEA in the germline V gene. The CDR3 nucleotides read TGCAGCGTTGAATGGGGACAGGGTGGCGACGAGCAGTACTTC. As protein: CSVEWGQGGDEQYF.

This clonotype was found a few times. This sequence joins TRBV20-1 and TRBJ2-1; 10 nucleotides agree with TRBD2. Losses at the gene ends were 3 bases for V and 3 bases for J; bases not matched to a gene: 8. Germline loops: CDR1 DFQATT, CDR2 SNEGSKA (reference sequence). The CDR3 is made up of 16 amino acids. The CDR3 DNA reads as TGCAGTGCTAGCGGGCTAGCGGGAGATTTCTACAATGAGCAGTTCTTC. Translating it yields CSASGLAGDFYNEQFF.

This clonotype has a handful of counts. The chain couples TRBV9 to TRBJ1-1, with D unclear. V lost 7 bases to trimming and J lost 0 bases, with 10 bases between them. CDR3 length equals 13 residues. Germline V gives CDR1 SGDLS, CDR2 YYNGEE. This CDR3 reads CASRLDMNTEAFF. The CDR3 DNA reads as TGTGCCAGCCGTCTAGACATGAACACTGAAGCTTTCTTT.

The rearrangement links TRBV5-1 to TRBJ2-3, with 9 bases that match TRBD2. Trimming took 5 bases from V and 2 from J; bases not matched to a gene: 6. The CDR3 runs 15 residues. Germline values: CDR1 SGHRS, CDR2 YFSETQ. The chain's CDR3 is CASRELAGITDTQYF. CDR3 coding DNA: TGCGCCAGCAGGGAGCTAGCGGGGATCACAGATACGCAGTATTTT.

The chain has TRBV21-1 and TRBJ2-5; whether TRBD1, the table's D call, matches the DNA was not checked. TRBV21-1 is given as a pseudogene. The CDR3 is 15 residues long. The CDR3 reads CASSKEGGLQETQYF. The CDR3 coding sequence is TGTGCCAGCAGCAAAGAGGGGGGGCTACAAGAGACCCAGTACTTC.

The V gene is TRBV20-1, the J gene TRBJ2-1; 9 bases match TRBD1. Germline values: CDR1 DFQATT, CDR2 SNEGSKA (reference sequence). CDR3 length: 13 amino acids. DNA of the CDR3: TGCAGCGGGGGGACAGGGAATGACCTTATGCAGTTCTTC. It is translated as CSGGTGNDLMQFF.

This sequence joins TRBV14 and TRBJ2-7, with a possible D match to TRBD1 (6 bases). The CDR3 has 13 residues. Per the germline V gene, CDR1 is SGHDN and CDR2 is FVKESK. V lost 4 bases to trimming and J lost 6 bases, with 13 bases between them. CDR3 sequence (DNA): TGTGCCAGCAGCCTATCGACAGGTACCGAGCAGTACTTC. It codes for CASSLSTGTEQYF. Variable domain in full (rest from reference TRBV14 and TRBJ2-7): EAGVTQFPSHSVIEKGQTVTLRCDPISGHDNLYWYRRVMGKEIKFLLHFVKESKQDESGMPNNRFLAERTGGTYSTLKVQPAELEDSGVYFCASSLSTGTEQYFGPGTRLTVT.

The J gene is TRBJ1-6, the V gene TRBV20-1; D gene unclear. Trimming stripped 0 bases from V and 0 bases from J, with 21 bases between. Germline CDR1 reads DFQATT; CDR2 reads SNEGSKA (reference sequence). This CDR3 is built from 20 residues. This CDR3 reads CSARDLGFGEGSSYNSPLHF. DNA for the CDR3: TGCAGTGCTAGAGATCTCGGTTTTGGGGAGGGAAGCTCCTATAATTCACCCCTCCACTTT.

The J gene is TRBJ1-5, the V gene TRBV2; a weak D match, TRBD1 (6 bases). The V end was cut by 5 bases, the J end by 2 bases, with 13 bases between. CDR3 length: 15 amino acids. The germline V gene encodes CDR1 SNHLY and CDR2 FYNNEI. The chain's CDR3 is CASSPNRAGNQPQHF. CDR3 DNA: TGTGCCAGCAGTCCCAACAGGGCGGGCAATCAGCCCCAGCATTTT. The complete variable domain, with remaining parts taken from reference TRBV2 and TRBJ1-5, reads EPEVTQTPSHQVTQMGQEVILRCVPISNHLYFYWYRQILGQKVEFLVSFYNNEISEKSEIFDDQFSVERPDGSNFTLKIRSTKLEDSAMYFCASSPNRAGNQPQHFGDGTRLSIL.

The chain combines TRBV27 with TRBJ1-1; D uncertain. The germline V gene encodes CDR1 MNHEY and CDR2 SMNVEV (reference sequence). The CDR3 runs to 14 residues. The V end lost 3 bases, the J end lost 0 bases, and 8 bases lay between the germline ends. The CDR3 DNA sequence: TGTGCCAGCAGTTTGGAGGGTCTGAACACTGAAGCTTTCTTT. Encoded protein: CASSLEGLNTEAFF.

V and J are TRBV3-1 and TRBJ1-2; 8 nucleotides agree with TRBD1. The germline CDR1 and CDR2 sequences are LGHDT and YNNKEL (reference sequence). CDR3 length: 14 residues. V lost 1 base, J lost 2 bases, and 0 bases stayed unmatched. CDR3 residues: CASSQGTGNYGYTF. The DNA for the CDR3 is TGTGCCAGCAGCCAAGGGACAGGGAACTATGGCTACACCTTC.

The chain couples TRBV6-2 or TRBV6-3 to TRBJ2-4; 9 bases line up with TRBD1. V lost 5 bases and J lost 3; bases outside the gene matches: 8. Per germline, CDR1 MNHEY and CDR2 SVGEGT. The CDR3 contains 16 residues. DNA for the CDR3: TGTGCCAGCAGTATACAGGGGGCGCGGGGCAAAAACATTCAGTACTTC. Protein product: CASSIQGARGKNIQYF.

The chain couples TRBV7-9 to TRBJ1-4, with 9 bases lining up with TRBD1. Germline lookup yields CDR1 SEHNR and CDR2 FQNEAQ (reference sequence). The CDR3 loop spans 16 amino acids. Trimming took 2 bases from V and 5 from J; bases not matched to a gene: 6. This CDR3 reads CASSLWTGTGNEKLFF. The CDR3 nucleotides read TGTGCCAGCAGCTTATGGACCGGGACAGGGAATGAAAAACTGTTTTTT.

The chain employs TRBV5-1 and TRBJ1-2; D gene unclear. From germline, CDR1 is SGHRS and CDR2 YFSETQ. The V and J ends lost 0 bases and 6 bases respectively, with 9 bases between them. The CDR3 is made up of 13 amino acids. CDR3 sequence: CASSLDPQNGYTF. The DNA for the CDR3 is TGCGCCAGCAGCTTGGACCCCCAGAATGGCTACACCTTC.

The table lists this clonotype with a few counts. The rearrangement links TRBV7-2 to TRBJ2-3; 9 nucleotides align to TRBD2. V lost 5 bases and J lost 6; bases outside the gene matches: 12. The CDR3 spans 16 residues. The germline V gene encodes CDR1 SGHTA and CDR2 FQGNSA. The CDR3 DNA reads TGTGCCAGCAGCCTCAACCTGGCGGGAGGGTCGGATACGCAGTATTTT. Protein: CASSLNLAGGSDTQYF.

J is TRBJ2-1 and V is TRBV2; no definite D call. V lost 6 bases, J lost 6 bases, and 12 bases lay in between. This CDR3 region has 13 residues. CDR1 SNHLY and CDR2 FYNNEI come from the germline V gene. The CDR3 DNA reads TGTGCCAGCAGGGCGAGCGAGATCAATGAGCAGTTCTTC. Encoded protein: CASRASEINEQFF. Filled out from reference TRBV2 and TRBJ2-1, the complete variable domain reads EPEVTQTPSHQVTQMGQEVILRCVPISNHLYFYWYRQILGQKVEFLVSFYNNEISEKSEIFDDQFSVERPDGSNFTLKIRSTKLEDSAMYFCASRASEINEQFFGPGTRLTVL.

This clonotype was picked up a small number of times. The V call is TRBV20-1, the J call TRBJ2-5; 7 positions agree with TRBD2. With 0 bases clipped from V and 2 bases from J, the junction kept 9 bases outside the gene matches. CDR1 is DFQATT and CDR2 is SNEGSKA in the germline V gene (reference sequence). The CDR3 is 16 amino acids. The CDR3 region has the DNA TGCAGTGCTAGAGATCGGGGGGACCCCCTACAAGAGACCCAGTACTTC. The encoded protein is CSARDRGDPLQETQYF.

The V call is TRBV3-1, the J call TRBJ2-5; TRBD2 aligns across 8 bases. Germline V CDR1 and CDR2: LGHDT, YNNKEL (reference sequence). The CDR3 consists of 14 residues. V lost 8 bases to trimming and J lost 5 bases; unmatched junction nucleotides: 10. The CDR3 DNA sequence: TGTGCCAGCGCAAAGTCGGGGGGGGGCGAGACCCAGTACTTC. Its protein is CASAKSGGGETQYF.

CDR3 sequence (DNA): TGTGCCAGCGGGTGGTGGGACGAGCAGTACTTC. Translating it yields CASGWWDEQYF. V usage is TRBV12-3 or TRBV12-4 and J usage is TRBJ2-7; D not resolved. The CDR3 has 11 amino acids. V was pared by 8 bases and J by 5 bases, with 10 bases between.

The chain links TRBV7-3 to TRBJ1-6; D is undetermined. Trimming left V 5 bases short and J 6 bases short, with 26 bases between. Germline CDR1 and CDR2: SGHTA and FQGTGA. The CDR3 is 19 residues long. DNA for the CDR3: TGTGCCAGCAGCCTACTAATAATTCCCAAAAGGAGCATTAATTCACCCCTCCACTTT. Protein product: CASSLLIIPKRSINSPLHF.

The chain carries TRBV6-6 and TRBJ1-1; no clear D gene. Trimming removed 6 bases from V and 1 base from J, with 12 bases in between. The CDR3 covers 14 residues. Germline CDR1 and CDR2: MNHNY and SVGAGI (reference sequence). This CDR3 reads CASRRSTQNTEAFF. The CDR3 nucleotides are TGTGCCAGCAGGAGGTCAACCCAGAACACTGAAGCTTTCTTT.

This chain connects TRBV11-1 to TRBJ2-2; no definite D call. CDR1 is SGHAT and CDR2 is FQDESV in the germline V gene (reference sequence). Trimming stripped 5 bases from V and 1 base from J, with 14 bases between. This CDR3 region has 16 residues. CDR3 amino acids: CASSRTELLNTGELFF. The CDR3 DNA follows: TGTGCCAGCAGCCGAACAGAGCTACTGAACACCGGGGAGCTGTTTTTT.

This clonotype was observed many times. V and J are TRBV4-2 and TRBJ2-7; 9 nucleotides match TRBD2. The CDR3 runs 15 residues. V lost 4 bases and J lost 2; bases outside the gene matches: 6. Germline V gene lookup returns CDR1 LGHNA and CDR2 YNFKEQ. CDR3 sequence reads: CASSPGASGTYEQYF. The DNA for the CDR3 is TGTGCCAGCAGCCCCGGTGCTAGCGGGACCTACGAGCAGTACTTC.

This chain joins TRBV5-1 and TRBJ2-7; 9 bases agree with TRBD1. This CDR3 has 14 residues. CDR1 is SGHRS and CDR2 is YFSETQ in the germline V gene. V was pared by 0 bases and J by 10 bases, with 8 bases of the junction left unmatched. This CDR3 reads CASSLDATGGNQYF. CDR3 bases: TGCGCCAGCAGCTTGGATGCGACAGGGGGTAACCAGTACTTC.

CDR3 protein: CASSQGQGPNIQYF. The CDR3 DNA reads TGTGCCAGCTCACAGGGCCAGGGGCCGAACATTCAGTACTTC. The V call is TRBV18, the J call TRBJ2-4; a weak D match, TRBD1 (6 bases). This CDR3 has 14 amino acids. Germline V gene data show CDR1 as KGHSH and CDR2 as LQKENI. V was pared by 4 bases and J by 7 bases, with 14 bases between.

This clonotype was seen a few times. This chain links TRBV28 with TRBJ2-1, with D possibly TRBD1 on 5 matching bases. V was pared by 3 bases and J by 9 bases, with 15 bases between. This CDR3 spans 14 amino acids. Germline values: CDR1 MDHEN, CDR2 SYDVKM. The CDR3 nucleotides read TGTGCCAGCAGTTTTTACAGGTCGGCGACTGAGCAGTTCTTC. It is translated as CASSFYRSATEQFF.

In the case of this clonotype: The junction and the germline gene differ at one end; a read error may be behind it. The rearrangement uses TRBV7-9 and TRBJ1-6; D gene uncertain. The germline V gene encodes CDR1 SEHNR and CDR2 FQNEAQ (reference sequence). The CDR3 has 12 residues. This chain's CDR3 is CASGSYNSPPHF. The CDR3 coding sequence is TGTGCGTCGGGTTCCTATAATTCACCCCCCCACTTT.

V gene TRBV20-1 combines with J gene TRBJ2-3, with D possibly being TRBD1 (5 bases). V lost 1 base to trimming and J lost 5 bases, with 16 bases between them. In germline, CDR1 is DFQATT, CDR2 SNEGSKA (reference sequence). The CDR3 has 15 residues. The CDR3 sequence: CSARGISRAQDTQYF. The CDR3 nucleotides are TGCAGTGCTAGAGGTATTAGCAGGGCCCAAGATACGCAGTATTTT.

Concerning this clonotype: One junction end does not reproduce the germline sequence, and a read error may be involved. The CDR3 protein is CASSLAESGERNYGYTF. DNA for the CDR3: TGTGCCAGCAGCCTAGCCGAGTCGGGGGAACGGAACTATGGCTACACCTTC. The gene calls are TRBV7-8 and TRBJ1-2; a possible D gene is TRBD1 (5 bases). Germline values: CDR1 SGHVS, CDR2 FQNEAQ. The length of the CDR3 is 17 residues.

The V and J genes are TRBV29-1 and TRBJ2-3; possibly TRBD2 for D (5 bases). From germline, CDR1 is SQVTM and CDR2 ANQGSEA. The CDR3 runs to 13 residues. Between the trimmed V and J ends, which lost 8 bases and 3 bases, there was a span of 15 bases. CDR3 in amino acids: CSTPGSRTDTQYF. Here the CDR3 DNA reads TGCAGCACCCCGGGGAGTCGGACAGATACGCAGTATTTT.

This clonotype was counted between two and nine times. The V and J genes are TRBV9 and TRBJ2-3; possibly TRBD1 for D (5 bases). This CDR3 contains 16 residues. The V gene lost 0 bases and the J gene lost 3 bases, with 14 bases spanning the gap. Germline CDR1 and CDR2: SGDLS and YYNGEE. The CDR3 DNA follows: TGTGCCAGCAGCGTAGCTCGGCAGGGCCCAACAGATACGCAGTATTTT. Encoded protein: CASSVARQGPTDTQYF.